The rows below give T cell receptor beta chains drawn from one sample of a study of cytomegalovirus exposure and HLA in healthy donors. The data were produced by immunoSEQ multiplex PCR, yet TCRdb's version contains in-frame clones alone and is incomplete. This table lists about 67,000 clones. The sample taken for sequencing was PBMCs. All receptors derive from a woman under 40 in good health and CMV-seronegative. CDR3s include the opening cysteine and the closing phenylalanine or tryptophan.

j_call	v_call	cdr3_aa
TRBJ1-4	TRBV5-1	CASSGIGNRGEKLFF
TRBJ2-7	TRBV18	CASSPRSTYEQYF
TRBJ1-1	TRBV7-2	CASTSLGPRNTEAFF
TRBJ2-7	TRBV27	CASSLSGGTGIYEQYF
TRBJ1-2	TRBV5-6	CASSRESSNYGYTF
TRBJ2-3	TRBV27	CATTAMGTDTQYF
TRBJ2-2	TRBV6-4	CASSVGATAGELFF
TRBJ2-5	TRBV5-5	CASSPDDRPETQYF
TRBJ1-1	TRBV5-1	CASSPGQGNTEAFF
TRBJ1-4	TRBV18	CASSPWGERLFF
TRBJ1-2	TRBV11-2	CASSTPGQDLGYTF
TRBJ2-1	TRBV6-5	CASSSSGGVYNEQFF
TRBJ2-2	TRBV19	CASSITGAAGELFF
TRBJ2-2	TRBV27	CASRPPWRGRSTGELFF
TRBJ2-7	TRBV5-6	CASSLGKLEQYF
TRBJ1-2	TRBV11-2	CASSPRGGEVDGYTF
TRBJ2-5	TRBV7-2	CASSGGTSGGRETQYF
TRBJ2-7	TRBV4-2	CASSQELAKIYEQYF
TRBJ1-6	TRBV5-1	CASSPGGDTGRSPLHF
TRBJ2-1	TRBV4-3	CASSLTDRGNEQFF
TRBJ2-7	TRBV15	CATSIRDYEQYF
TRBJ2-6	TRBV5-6	CASSYVRSGANVLTF
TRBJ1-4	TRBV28	CASSLQGAREKLFF
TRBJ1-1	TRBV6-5	CASSSRQGVNTEAFF
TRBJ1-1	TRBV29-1	CSVRDRNTEAFF
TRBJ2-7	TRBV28	CASSLLPGGREQYF
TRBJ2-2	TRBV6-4	CASSDSREDTGELFF
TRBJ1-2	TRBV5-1	CASSSDINYGYTF